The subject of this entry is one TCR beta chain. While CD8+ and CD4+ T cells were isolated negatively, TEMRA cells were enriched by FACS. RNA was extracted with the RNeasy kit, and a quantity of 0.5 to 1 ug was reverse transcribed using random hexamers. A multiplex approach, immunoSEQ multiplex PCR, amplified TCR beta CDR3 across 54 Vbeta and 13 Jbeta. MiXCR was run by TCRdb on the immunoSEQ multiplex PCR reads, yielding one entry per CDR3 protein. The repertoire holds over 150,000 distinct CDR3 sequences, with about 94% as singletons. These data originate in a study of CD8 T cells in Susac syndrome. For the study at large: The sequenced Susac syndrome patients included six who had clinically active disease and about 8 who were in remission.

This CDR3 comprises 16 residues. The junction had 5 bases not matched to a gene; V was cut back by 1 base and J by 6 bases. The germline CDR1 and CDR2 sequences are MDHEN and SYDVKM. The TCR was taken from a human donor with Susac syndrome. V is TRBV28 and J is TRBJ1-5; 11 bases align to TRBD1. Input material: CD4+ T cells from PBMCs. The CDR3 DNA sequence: TGTGCCAGCAGTTTATCTGGGACAGGGGGTTCTCAGCCCCAGCATTTT. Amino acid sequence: CASSLSGTGGSQPQHF.